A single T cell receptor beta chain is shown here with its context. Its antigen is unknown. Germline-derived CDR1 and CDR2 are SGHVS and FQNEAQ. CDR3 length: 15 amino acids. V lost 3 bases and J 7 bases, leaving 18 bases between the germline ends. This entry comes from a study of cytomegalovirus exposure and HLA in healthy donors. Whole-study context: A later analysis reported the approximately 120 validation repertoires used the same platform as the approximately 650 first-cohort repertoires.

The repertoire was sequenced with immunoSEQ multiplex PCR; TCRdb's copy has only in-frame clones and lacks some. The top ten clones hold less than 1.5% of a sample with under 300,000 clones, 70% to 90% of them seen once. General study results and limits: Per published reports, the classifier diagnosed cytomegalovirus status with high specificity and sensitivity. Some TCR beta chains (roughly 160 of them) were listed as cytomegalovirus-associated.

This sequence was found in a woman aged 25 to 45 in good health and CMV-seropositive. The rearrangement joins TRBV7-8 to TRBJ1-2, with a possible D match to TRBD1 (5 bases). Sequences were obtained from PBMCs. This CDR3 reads CASSFSRGGFSGYTF. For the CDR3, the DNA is TGTGCCAGCAGCTTTTCCCGTGGGGGGTTTTCTGGCTACACCTTC.